The TCR beta chain under discussion was sequenced for a study of OX40 agonist ivuxolimab in advanced cancers. Study in general: Ivuxolimab was delivered to patients intravenously every 2 weeks at doses spanning 0.01 to 10 mg/kg.

Assay used: immunoSEQ multiplex PCR; TCRdb lists only in-frame clones, some missing. The table lists tens of thousands of clones, more than 70% of them singletons. Germline V CDR1 and CDR2: SGHTA, FQGNSA. The CDR3 sequence is 13 residues long. The V end was cut by 1 base, the J end by 7 bases, with 8 bases between. The chain joins TRBV7-2 to TRBJ1-5; D is unresolved. The material sequenced was CD4+ or CD8+ T cells sorted from blood, taken in a trial of the OX40 agonist ivuxolimab. This clonotype was sampled from an adult with an advanced solid tumor such as melanoma, head and neck, liver or kidney cancer. The CDR3: CASSLVGVQPQHF. CDR3 sequence (DNA): TGTGCCAGCAGCTTAGTCGGAGTGCAGCCCCAGCATTTT.